The TCR beta chain described here comes from a study of blood T cell repertoires in COVID-19. This table comes from immunoSEQ multiplex PCR, and its TCRdb copy is limited to in-frame clones, with some not included. The profile shows roughly 140,000 clones, over 75% of them singletons. Germline CDR1 reads MNHNY; CDR2 reads SVGAGI (reference sequence). Trimming shortened V by 5 bases and J by 4 bases, and 9 bases separated the two germline ends. The CDR3 is 13 residues long. Sequenced: peripheral blood. The TCR originated in a woman aged 60-75 years with active COVID-19. The chain has TRBV6-6 and TRBJ2-1; D might be TRBD1 (6 bases). CDR3 protein: CASSPGQYNEQFF. CDR3 coding DNA: TGTGCCAGCAGTCCGGGACAATACAATGAGCAGTTCTTC.